Presented here are 2 T cell receptor beta chains from one specimen sequenced in a study of T cells in Graves' hyperthyroidism and ophthalmopathy. From RNA transcripts, TCR beta CDR3 regions were amplified. A first-round RT-PCR of the TCR CDR3 used the HTBI primer set. TCRdb ran MiXCR on the multiplex PCR reads and lists one entry per CDR3 protein. The sample gives around 190,000 distinct CDR3 sequences, more than 15% of which show up once; roughly 29% is in the top ten. Sequencing was done on a sample of blood. These TCRs come from a woman aged 45-60 years with Graves' hyperthyroidism.

This clonotype came up many times. The chain links TRBV10-3 to TRBJ1-1; 9 nucleotides line up with TRBD1. The CDR3 is made up of 14 amino acids. The ends lost 10 bases at V and 1 base at J; junction bases unmatched: 7. The V gene's germline CDR1 is ENHRY and CDR2 SYGVKD. DNA for the CDR3: TGTGCCACCGCGGGACAGGGCGGGAACACTGAAGCTTTCTTT. This encodes CATAGQGGNTEAFF.

There are many counts of this clonotype. The rearrangement joins TRBV7-9 to TRBJ2-1, with D hard to call. This CDR3 comprises 14 residues. The germline V gene has CDR1 SEHNR and CDR2 FQNEAQ (reference sequence). Trimming removed 3 bases at V and 5 bases at J, with 11 bases between. The DNA for the CDR3 is TGTGCCAGCAGCTTTCGGTCGGCAAACAATGAGCAGTTCTTC. Translated: CASSFRSANNEQFF.